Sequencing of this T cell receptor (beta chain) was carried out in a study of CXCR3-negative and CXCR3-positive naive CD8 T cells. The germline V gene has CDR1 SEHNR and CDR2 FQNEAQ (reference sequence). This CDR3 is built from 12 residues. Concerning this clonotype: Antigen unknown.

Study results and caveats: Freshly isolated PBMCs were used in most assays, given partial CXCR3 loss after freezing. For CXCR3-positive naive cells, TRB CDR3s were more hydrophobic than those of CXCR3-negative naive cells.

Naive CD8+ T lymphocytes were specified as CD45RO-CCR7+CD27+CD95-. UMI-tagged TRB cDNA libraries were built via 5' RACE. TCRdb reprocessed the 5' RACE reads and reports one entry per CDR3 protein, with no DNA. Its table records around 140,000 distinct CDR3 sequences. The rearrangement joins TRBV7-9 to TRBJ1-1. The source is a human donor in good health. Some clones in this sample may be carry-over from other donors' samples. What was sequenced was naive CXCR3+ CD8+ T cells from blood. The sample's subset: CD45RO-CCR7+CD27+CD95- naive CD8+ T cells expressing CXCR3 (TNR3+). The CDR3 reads CASSLDGTEAFF.